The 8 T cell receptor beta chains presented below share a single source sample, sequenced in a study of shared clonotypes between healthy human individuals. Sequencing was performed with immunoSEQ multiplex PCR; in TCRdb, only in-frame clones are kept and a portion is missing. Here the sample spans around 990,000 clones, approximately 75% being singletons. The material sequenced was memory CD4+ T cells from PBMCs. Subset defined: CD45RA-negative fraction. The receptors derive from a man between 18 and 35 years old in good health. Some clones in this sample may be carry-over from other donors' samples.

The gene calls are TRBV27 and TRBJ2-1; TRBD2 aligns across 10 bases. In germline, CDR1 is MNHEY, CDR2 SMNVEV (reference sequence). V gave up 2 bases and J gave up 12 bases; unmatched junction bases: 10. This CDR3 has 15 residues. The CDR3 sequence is CASSLKAGGPSRQFF. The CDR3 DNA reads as TGTGCCAGCAGTTTAAAAGCGGGAGGGCCTAGTCGGCAGTTCTTC.

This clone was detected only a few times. The DNA for the CDR3 is TGTGCCAGTAGCCTAACAGGAGGCCCGGGCACTGAAGCTTTCTTT. As protein: CASSLTGGPGTEAFF. The V and J genes are TRBV19 and TRBJ1-1, with a tentative D call TRBD1 (5 bases). Trimming stripped 6 bases from V and 4 bases from J, with 18 bases between. The V gene's germline CDR1 is LNHDA and CDR2 SQIVND (reference sequence). The CDR3 runs 15 residues. Full variable domain (rest looked up from reference TRBV19 and TRBJ1-1): DGGITQSPKYLFRKEGQNVTLSCEQNLNHDAMYWYRQDPGQGLRLIYYSQIVNDFQKGDIAEGYSVSREKKESFPLTVTSAQKNPTAFYLCASSLTGGPGTEAFFGQGTRLTVV.

In DNA, the CDR3 is TGTGCCAGTAGTAAGAGGCGCACAGATACGCAGTATTTT. Protein: CASSKRRTDTQYF. The chain is built from TRBV19 and TRBJ2-3; no definite D call. CDR3 size: 13 residues. Germline CDR1 is LNHDA and CDR2 is SQIVND (reference sequence). Trimming took off 4 bases at V and 1 base at J, with 6 bases between the two ends.

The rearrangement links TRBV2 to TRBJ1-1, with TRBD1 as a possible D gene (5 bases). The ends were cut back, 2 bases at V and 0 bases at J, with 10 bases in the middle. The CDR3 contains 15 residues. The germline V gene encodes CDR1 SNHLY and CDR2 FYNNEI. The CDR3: CASSEMGQLNTEAFF. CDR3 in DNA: TGTGCCAGCAGTGAAATGGGGCAGCTGAACACTGAAGCTTTCTTT. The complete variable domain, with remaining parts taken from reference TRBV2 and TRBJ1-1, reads EPEVTQTPSHQVTQMGQEVILRCVPISNHLYFYWYRQILGQKVEFLVSFYNNEISEKSEIFDDQFSVERPDGSNFTLKIRSTKLEDSAMYFCASSEMGQLNTEAFFGQGTRLTVV.

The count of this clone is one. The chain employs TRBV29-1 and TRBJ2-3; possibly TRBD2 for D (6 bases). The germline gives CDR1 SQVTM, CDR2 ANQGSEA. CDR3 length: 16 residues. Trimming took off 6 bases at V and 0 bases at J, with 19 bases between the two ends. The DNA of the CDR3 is TGCAGCGTGGACCCCCTAGGCGGGGCTAGCACAGATACGCAGTATTTT. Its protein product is CSVDPLGGASTDTQYF.

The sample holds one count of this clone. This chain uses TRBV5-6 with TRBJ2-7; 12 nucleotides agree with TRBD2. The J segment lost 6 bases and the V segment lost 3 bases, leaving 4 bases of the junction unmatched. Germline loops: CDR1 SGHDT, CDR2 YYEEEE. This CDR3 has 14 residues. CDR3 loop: CASSSLAGGGEQYF. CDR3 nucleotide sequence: TGTGCCAGCAGCTCACTAGCGGGAGGTGGCGAGCAGTACTTC.

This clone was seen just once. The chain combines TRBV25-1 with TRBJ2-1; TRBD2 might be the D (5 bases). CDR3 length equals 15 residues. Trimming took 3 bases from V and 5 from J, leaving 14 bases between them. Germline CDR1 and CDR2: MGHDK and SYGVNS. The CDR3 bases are TGTGCCAGCAGTGATTACTCTAAGCGGAACAATGAGCAGTTCTTC. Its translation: CASSDYSKRNNEQFF.

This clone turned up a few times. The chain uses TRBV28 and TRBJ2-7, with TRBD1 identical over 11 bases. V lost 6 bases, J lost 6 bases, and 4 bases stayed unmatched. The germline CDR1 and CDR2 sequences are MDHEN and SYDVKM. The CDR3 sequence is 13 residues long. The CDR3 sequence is CASSPGTGGEQYF. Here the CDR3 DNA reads TGTGCCAGCAGCCCCGGGACAGGGGGCGAGCAGTACTTC.